This T cell receptor beta chain was sequenced during a study of blood T cell repertoires in COVID-19. Background on the study: Nucleic acid was either cDNA or gDNA, and it came from T cells, B-cell-depleted T cells, or PBMCs.

Libraries were prepared by immunoSEQ multiplex PCR; TCRdb keeps only in-frame clonotypes and omits some of them. The table records around 90,000 clones, 70% to 90% of them present only once. Trimming left V 4 bases short and J 4 bases short, with 19 bases between. The CDR3 sequence is 16 residues long. The germline V gene has CDR1 SGHRS and CDR2 YFSETQ. The chain has TRBV5-1 and TRBJ2-3, with a weak D call TRBD2 (5 bases). Sample: peripheral blood. This TCR derives from a human donor in a cohort sampled during active COVID-19. As DNA, the CDR3 is TGCGCCAGCAGCGCTGGAGGACCCCCAGAGGCAGATACGCAGTATTTT. This translates into CASSAGGPPEADTQYF.